This T cell receptor beta chain was sequenced for a study of blood T cell repertoires in COVID-19. The CDR3 sequence is 15 residues long. Germline values: CDR1 SEHNR, CDR2 FQNEAQ (reference sequence). Trimming removed 5 bases from V and 0 bases from J, with 8 bases in between. Those enrolled in Seattle joined during active infection and were followed longitudinally afterward. The authors' processing: Researchers report that nucleated cell counts were estimated from reference gene primer amplification. Sequenced by immunoSEQ multiplex PCR; TCRdb stores in-frame clones only, minus some. That table gives V, J and clone size, and the DNA gave D and trimming. There are under 450,000 clones in the sample; around 89% occur only once, and less than 2% lies in the top ten.

The V and J genes are TRBV7-9 and TRBJ2-6; D call uncertain. This clonotype was sampled from a woman in her thirties or forties with COVID-19, enrolled during active disease. The sample comprised peripheral blood. CDR3 DNA sequence: TGTGCCAGCAGCGCCACAGACTCTGGGGCCAACGTCCTGACTTTC. Encoded protein: CASSATDSGANVLTF.